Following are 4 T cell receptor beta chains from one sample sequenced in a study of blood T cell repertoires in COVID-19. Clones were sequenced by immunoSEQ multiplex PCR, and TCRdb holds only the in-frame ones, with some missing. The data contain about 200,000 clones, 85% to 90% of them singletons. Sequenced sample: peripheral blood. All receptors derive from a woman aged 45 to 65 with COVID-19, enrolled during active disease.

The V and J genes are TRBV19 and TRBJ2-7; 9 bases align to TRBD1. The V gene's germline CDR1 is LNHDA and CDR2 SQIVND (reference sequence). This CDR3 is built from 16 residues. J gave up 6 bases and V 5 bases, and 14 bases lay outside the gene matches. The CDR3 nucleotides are TGTGCCAGTAGTTTCCGGGCCGGGACAGGGCCCACCGAGCAGTACTTC. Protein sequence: CASSFRAGTGPTEQYF.

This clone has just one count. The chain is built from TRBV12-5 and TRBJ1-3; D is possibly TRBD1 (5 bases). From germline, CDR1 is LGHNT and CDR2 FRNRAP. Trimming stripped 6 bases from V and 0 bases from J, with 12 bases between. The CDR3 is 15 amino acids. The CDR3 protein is CASGPRESSGNTIYF. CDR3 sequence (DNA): TGTGCTAGTGGCCCCAGGGAAAGCTCTGGAAACACCATATATTTT.

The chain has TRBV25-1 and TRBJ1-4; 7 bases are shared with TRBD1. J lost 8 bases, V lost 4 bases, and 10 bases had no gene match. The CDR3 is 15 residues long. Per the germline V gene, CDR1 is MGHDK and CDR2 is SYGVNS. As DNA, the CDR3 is TGTGCCAGCAGTGCTACCAGGGGGTTGGGAGAAAAACTGTTTTTT. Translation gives CASSATRGLGEKLFF.

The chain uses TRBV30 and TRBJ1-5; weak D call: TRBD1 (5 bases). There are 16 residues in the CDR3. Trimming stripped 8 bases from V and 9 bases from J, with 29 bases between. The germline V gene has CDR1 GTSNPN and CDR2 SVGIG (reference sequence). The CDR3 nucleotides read TGTGCCCCGTATAGCAATGGACAAGAGAAATGGCGGCCCCAGCATTTT. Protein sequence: CAPYSNGQEKWRPQHF.